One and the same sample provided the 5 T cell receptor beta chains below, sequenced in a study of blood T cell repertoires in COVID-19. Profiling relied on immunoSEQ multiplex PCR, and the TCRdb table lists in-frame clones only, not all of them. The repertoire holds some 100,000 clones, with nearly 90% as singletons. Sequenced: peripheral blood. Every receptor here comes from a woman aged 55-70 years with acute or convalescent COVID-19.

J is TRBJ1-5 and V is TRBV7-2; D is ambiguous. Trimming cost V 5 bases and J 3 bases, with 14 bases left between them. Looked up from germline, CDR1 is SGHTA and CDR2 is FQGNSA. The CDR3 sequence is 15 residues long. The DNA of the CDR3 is TGTGCCAGCAGCGAGGAGGCAGGCAACAATCAGCCCCAGCATTTT. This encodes CASSEEAGNNQPQHF.

The CDR3 sequence is CASSLSGQGANTDTQYF. CDR3 nucleotide sequence: TGCGCCAGCAGCCTATCTGGACAGGGGGCGAACACAGATACGCAGTATTTT. The rearrangement links TRBV4-1 to TRBJ2-3; 11 nucleotides agree with TRBD1. Germline V gene lookup returns CDR1 MGHRA and CDR2 YSYEKL. The CDR3 covers 17 residues. J lost 2 bases, V lost 4 bases, and 8 bases had no gene match.

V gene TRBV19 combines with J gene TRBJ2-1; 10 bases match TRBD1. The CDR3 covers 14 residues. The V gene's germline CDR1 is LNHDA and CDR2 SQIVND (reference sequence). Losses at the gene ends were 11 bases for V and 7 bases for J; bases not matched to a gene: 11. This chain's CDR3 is CASLDRGLRNEQFF. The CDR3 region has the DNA TGTGCCTCCTTAGACAGGGGGCTAAGAAATGAGCAGTTCTTC. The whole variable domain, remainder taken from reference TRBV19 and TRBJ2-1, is DGGITQSPKYLFRKEGQNVTLSCEQNLNHDAMYWYRQDPGQGLRLIYYSQIVNDFQKGDIAEGYSVSREKKESFPLTVTSAQKNPTAFYLCASLDRGLRNEQFFGPGTRLTVL.

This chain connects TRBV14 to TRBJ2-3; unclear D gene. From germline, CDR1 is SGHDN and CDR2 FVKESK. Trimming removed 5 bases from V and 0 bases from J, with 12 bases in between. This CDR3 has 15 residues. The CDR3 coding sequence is TGTGCCAGCAGCGCCGGCGGTCCTAGCACAGATACGCAGTATTTT. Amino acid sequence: CASSAGGPSTDTQYF.

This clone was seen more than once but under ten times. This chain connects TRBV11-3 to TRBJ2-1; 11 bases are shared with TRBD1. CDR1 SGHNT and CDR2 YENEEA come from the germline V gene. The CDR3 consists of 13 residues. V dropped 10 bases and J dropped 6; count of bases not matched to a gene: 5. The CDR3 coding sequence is TGTGCCACCGGGACAGGGGGATCCAATGAGCAGTTCTTC. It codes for CATGTGGSNEQFF.